This TCR beta chain was recovered during a study of blood T cell repertoires in COVID-19. Study-wide background: The origin of the acute and convalescent COVID-19 samples was the United States, Italy and Spain. PBMCs, B-cell-depleted T cells, or T cells provided the cDNA or gDNA that made up the material.

As originally analysed: Reference gene primer amplification yielded estimated nucleated cell counts. TCRdb keeps only in-frame clones here, not all; method: immunoSEQ multiplex PCR. V and J calls and clone size come straight from that table; D and trimming were deduced from the DNA. The table has under 250,000 clones, about 86% seen once; the top ten hold over 1.3%. V was pared by 5 bases and J by 12 bases, with 15 bases of the junction left unmatched. Germline V gene lookup returns CDR1 SGHTA and CDR2 FQGNSA. The CDR3 covers 16 residues. This clonotype was sampled from an elderly man with acute or convalescent COVID-19. Material for sequencing was peripheral blood. The chain couples TRBV7-2 to TRBJ1-6, with 8 bases identical to TRBD1. CDR3 coding DNA: TGTGCCAGCAGCCCGTCGACAGGGGTGGCGGATAGACCCCTCCACTTT. This codes for CASSPSTGVADRPLHF.